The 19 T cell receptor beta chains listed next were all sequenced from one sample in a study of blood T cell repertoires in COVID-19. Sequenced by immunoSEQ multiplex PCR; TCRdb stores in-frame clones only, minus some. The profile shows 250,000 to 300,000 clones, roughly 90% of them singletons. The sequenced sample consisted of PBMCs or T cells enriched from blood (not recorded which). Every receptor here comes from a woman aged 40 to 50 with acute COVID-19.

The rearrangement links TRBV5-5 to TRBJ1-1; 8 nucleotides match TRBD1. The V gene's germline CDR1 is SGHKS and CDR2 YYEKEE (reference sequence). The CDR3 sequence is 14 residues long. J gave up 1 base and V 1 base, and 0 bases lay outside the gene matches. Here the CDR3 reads CASSLTGGNTEAFF. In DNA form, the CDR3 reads TGTGCCAGCAGCTTGACAGGGGGGAACACTGAAGCTTTCTTT.

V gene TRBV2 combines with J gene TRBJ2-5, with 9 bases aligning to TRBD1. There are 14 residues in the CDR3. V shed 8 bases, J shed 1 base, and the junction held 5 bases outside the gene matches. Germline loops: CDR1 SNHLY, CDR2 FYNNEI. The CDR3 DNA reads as TGTGCCAGCCTGGACAGGGGAGGCCAAGAGACCCAGTACTTC. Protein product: CASLDRGGQETQYF. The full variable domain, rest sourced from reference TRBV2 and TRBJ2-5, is EPEVTQTPSHQVTQMGQEVILRCVPISNHLYFYWYRQILGQKVEFLVSFYNNEISEKSEIFDDQFSVERPDGSNFTLKIRSTKLEDSAMYFCASLDRGGQETQYFGPGTRLLVL.

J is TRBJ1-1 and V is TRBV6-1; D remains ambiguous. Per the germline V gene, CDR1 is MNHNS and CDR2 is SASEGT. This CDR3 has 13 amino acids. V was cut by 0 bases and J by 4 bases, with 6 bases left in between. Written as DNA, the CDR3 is TGTGCCAGCAGTGAAGCGCAGGTCACTGAAGCTTTCTTT. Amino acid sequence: CASSEAQVTEAFF.

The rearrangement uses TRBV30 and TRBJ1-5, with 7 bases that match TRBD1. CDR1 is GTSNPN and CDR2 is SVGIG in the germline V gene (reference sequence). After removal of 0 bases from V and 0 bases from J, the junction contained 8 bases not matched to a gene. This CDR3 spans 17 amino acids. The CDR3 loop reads CAWSVGRGPLSNQPQHF. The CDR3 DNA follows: TGTGCCTGGAGTGTAGGAAGGGGGCCCCTTAGCAATCAGCCCCAGCATTTT. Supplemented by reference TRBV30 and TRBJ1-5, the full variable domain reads SQTIHQWPATLVQPVGSPLSLECTVEGTSNPNLYWYRQAAGRGLQLLFYSVGIGQISSEVPQNLSASRPQDRQFILSSKKLLLSDSGFYLCAWSVGRGPLSNQPQHFGDGTRLSIL.

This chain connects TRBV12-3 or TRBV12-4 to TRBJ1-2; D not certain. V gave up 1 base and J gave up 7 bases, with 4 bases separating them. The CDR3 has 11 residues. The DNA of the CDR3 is TGTGCCAGCAGTTTAGGGGCTGGCTACACCTTC. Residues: CASSLGAGYTF.

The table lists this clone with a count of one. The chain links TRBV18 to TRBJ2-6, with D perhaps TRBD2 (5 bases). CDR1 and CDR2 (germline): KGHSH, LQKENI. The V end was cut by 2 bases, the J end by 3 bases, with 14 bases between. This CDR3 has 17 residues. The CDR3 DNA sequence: TGTGCCAGCTCACCAACGACGGGAACTCTTGGGGCCAACGTCCTGACTTTC. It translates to CASSPTTGTLGANVLTF.

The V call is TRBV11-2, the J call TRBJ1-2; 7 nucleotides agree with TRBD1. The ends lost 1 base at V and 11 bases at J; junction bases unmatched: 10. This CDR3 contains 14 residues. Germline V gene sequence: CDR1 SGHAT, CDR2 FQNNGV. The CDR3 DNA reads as TGTGCCAGCAGCTTAGGAGGGACAGTCCTGTCATACACCTTC. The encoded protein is CASSLGGTVLSYTF. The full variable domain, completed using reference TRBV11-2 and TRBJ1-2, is EAGVAQSPRYKIIEKRQSVAFWCNPISGHATLYWYQQILGQGPKLLIQFQNNGVVDDSQLPKDRFSAERLKGVDSTLKIQPAKLEDSAVYLCASSLGGTVLSYTFGSGTRLTVV.

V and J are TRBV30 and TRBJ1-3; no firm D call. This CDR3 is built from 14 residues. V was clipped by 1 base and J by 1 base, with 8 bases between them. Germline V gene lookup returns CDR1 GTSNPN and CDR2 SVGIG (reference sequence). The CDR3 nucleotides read TGTGCCTGGAGTGCTCCGGGGTCTGGAAACACCATATATTTT. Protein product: CAWSAPGSGNTIYF.

DNA for the CDR3: TGCAGTGCTAGTGGACGGGTTTATGGCTACACCTTC. It codes for CSASGRVYGYTF. This chain connects TRBV20-1 to TRBJ1-2; D is unresolved. Germline CDR1 is DFQATT and CDR2 is SNEGSKA (reference sequence). This CDR3 is 12 amino acids long. V lost 3 bases, J lost 5 bases, and 10 bases lay in between.

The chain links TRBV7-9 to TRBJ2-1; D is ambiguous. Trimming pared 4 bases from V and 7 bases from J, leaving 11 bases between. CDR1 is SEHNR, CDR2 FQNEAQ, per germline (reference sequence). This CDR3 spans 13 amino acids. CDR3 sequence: CASSYTVGNEQFF. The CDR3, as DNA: TGTGCCAGCAGCTATACTGTCGGGAATGAGCAGTTCTTC.

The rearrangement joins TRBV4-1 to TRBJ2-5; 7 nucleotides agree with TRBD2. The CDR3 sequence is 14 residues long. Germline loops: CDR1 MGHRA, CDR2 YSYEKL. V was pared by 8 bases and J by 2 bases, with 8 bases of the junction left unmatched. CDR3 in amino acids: CASCPGGGQETQYF. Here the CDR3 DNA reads TGCGCCAGCTGCCCGGGAGGTGGGCAAGAGACCCAGTACTTC.

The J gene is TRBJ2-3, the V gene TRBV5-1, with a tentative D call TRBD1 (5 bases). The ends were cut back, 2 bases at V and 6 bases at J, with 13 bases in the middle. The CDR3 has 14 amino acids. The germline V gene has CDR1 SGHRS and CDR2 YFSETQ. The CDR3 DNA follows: TGCGCCAGCAGCTTTTTCAGGGTGGGGGATACGCAGTATTTT. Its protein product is CASSFFRVGDTQYF.

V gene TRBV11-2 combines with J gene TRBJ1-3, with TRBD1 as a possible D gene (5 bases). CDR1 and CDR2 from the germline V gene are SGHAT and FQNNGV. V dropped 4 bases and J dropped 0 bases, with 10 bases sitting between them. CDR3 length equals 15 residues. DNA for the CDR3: TGTGCCAGCAGCTCGGGACTGAACTCTGGAAACACCATATATTTT. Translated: CASSSGLNSGNTIYF. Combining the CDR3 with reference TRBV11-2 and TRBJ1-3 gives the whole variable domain EAGVAQSPRYKIIEKRQSVAFWCNPISGHATLYWYQQILGQGPKLLIQFQNNGVVDDSQLPKDRFSAERLKGVDSTLKIQPAKLEDSAVYLCASSSGLNSGNTIYFGEGSWLTVV.

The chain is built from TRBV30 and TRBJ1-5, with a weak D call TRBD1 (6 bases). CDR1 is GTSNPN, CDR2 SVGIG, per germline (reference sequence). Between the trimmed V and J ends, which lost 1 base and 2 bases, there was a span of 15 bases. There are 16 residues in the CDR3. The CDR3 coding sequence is TGTGCCTGGAGTGCACCAACAGGGAGAGGCAATCAGCCCCAGCATTTT. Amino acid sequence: CAWSAPTGRGNQPQHF.

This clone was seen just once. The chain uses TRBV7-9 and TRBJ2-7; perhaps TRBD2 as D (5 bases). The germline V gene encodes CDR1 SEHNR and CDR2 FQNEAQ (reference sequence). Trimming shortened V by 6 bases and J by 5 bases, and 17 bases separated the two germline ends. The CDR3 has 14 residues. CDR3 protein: CASSRDSSHDEQYF. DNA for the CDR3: TGTGCCAGCAGTCGGGATTCTAGCCACGACGAGCAGTACTTC.

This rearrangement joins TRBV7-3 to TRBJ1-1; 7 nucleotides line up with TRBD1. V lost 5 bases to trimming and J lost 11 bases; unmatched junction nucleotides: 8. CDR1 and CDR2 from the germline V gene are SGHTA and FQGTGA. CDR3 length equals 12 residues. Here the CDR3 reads CASSHRTGRAFF. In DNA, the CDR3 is TGTGCCAGCAGCCACCGGACAGGAAGGGCTTTCTTT.

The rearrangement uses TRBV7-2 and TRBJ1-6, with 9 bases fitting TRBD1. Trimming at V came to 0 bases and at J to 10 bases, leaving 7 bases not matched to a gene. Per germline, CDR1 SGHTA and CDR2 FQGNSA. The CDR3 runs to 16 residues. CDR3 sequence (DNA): TGTGCCAGCAGCTTAGCCGCGGACAGGGGAAGGTCACCCCTCCACTTT. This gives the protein CASSLAADRGRSPLHF.

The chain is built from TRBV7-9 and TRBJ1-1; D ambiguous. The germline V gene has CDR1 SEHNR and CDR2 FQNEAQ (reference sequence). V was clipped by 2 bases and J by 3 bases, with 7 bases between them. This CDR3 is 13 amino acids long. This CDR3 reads CASSLKRDTEAFF. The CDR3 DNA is TGTGCCAGCAGCTTAAAGAGAGACACTGAAGCTTTCTTT.

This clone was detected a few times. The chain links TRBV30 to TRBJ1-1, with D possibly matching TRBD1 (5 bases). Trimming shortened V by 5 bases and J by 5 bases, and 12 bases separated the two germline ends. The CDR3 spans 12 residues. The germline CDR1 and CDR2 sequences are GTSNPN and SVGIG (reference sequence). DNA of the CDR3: TGTGCCTGGGACAGTCGAGGGACTGAAGCTTTCTTT. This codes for CAWDSRGTEAFF.